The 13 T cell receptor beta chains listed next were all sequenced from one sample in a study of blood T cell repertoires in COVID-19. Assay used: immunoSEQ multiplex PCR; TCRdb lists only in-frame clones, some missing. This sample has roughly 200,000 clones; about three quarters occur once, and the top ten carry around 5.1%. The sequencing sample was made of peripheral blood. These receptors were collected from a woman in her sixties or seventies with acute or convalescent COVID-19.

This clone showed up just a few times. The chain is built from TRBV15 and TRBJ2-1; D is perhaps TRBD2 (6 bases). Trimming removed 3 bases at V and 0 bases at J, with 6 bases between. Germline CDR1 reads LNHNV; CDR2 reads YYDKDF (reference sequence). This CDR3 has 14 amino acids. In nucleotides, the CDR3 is TGTGCCACCAGCAGCGGGAGCTCCTACAATGAGCAGTTCTTC. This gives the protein CATSSGSSYNEQFF. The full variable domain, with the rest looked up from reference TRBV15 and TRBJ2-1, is DAMVIQNPRYQVTQFGKPVTLSCSQTLNHNVMYWYQQKSSQAPKLLFHYYDKDFNNEADTPDNFQSRRPNTSFCFLDIRSPGLGDTAMYLCATSSGSSYNEQFFGPGTRLTVL.

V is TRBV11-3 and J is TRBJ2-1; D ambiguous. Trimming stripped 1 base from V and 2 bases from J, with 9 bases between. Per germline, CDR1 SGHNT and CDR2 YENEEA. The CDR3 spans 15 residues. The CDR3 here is CASSLVGGPYNEQFF. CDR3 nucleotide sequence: TGTGCCAGCAGCTTAGTAGGCGGTCCCTACAATGAGCAGTTCTTC. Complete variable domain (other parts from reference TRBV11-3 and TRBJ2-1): EAGVVQSPRYKIIEKKQPVAFWCNPISGHNTLYWYLQNLGQGPELLIRYENEEAVDDSQLPKDRFSAERLKGVDSTLKIQPAELGDSAVYLCASSLVGGPYNEQFFGPGTRLTVL.

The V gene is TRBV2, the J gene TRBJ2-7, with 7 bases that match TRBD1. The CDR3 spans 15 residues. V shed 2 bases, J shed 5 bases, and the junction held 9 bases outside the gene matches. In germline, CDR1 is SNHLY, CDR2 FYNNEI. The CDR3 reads CASSELTGRKDEQYF. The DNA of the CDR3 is TGTGCCAGCAGTGAACTGACAGGGCGTAAGGACGAGCAGTACTTC.

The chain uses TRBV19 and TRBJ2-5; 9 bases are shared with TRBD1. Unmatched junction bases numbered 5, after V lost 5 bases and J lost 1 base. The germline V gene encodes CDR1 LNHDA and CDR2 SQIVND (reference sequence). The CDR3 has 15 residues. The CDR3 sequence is CASSRQGVIQETQYF. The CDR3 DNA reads TGTGCCAGTAGTCGACAGGGGGTGATCCAAGAGACCCAGTACTTC.

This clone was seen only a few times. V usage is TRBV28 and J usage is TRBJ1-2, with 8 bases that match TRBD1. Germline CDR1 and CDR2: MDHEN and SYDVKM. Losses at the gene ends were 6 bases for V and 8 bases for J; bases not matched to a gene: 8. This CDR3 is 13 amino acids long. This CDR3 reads CASRFQGAEGYTF. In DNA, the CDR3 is TGTGCCAGCAGGTTCCAGGGGGCCGAAGGCTACACCTTC.

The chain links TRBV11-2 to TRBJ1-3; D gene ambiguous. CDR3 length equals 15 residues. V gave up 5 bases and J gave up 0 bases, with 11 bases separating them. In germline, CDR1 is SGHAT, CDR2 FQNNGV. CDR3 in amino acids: CASSRPGFSGNTIYF. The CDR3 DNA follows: TGTGCCAGCAGCCGACCGGGATTCTCTGGAAACACCATATATTTT.

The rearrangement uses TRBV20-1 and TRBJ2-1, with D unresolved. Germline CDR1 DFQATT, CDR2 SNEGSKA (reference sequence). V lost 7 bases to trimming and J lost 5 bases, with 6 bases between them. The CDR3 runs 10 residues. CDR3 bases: TGCAGTGTCAGCGACAATGAGCAGTTCTTC. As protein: CSVSDNEQFF.

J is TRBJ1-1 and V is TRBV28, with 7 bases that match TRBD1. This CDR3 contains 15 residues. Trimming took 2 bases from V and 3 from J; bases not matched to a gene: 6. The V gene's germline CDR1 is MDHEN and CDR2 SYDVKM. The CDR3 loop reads CASSLSQGEDTEAFF. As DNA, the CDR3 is TGTGCCAGCAGTTTAAGCCAGGGGGAGGACACTGAAGCTTTCTTT.

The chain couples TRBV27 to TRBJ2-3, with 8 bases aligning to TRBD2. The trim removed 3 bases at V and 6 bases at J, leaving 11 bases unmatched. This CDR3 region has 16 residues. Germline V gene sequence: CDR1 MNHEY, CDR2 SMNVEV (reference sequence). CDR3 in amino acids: CASSFLTAGAKDTQYF. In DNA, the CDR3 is TGTGCCAGCAGTTTCCTCACAGCGGGAGCAAAGGATACGCAGTATTTT.

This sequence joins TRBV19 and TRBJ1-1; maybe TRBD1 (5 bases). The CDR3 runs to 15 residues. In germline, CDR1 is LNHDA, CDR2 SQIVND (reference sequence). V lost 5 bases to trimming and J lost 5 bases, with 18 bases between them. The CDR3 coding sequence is TGTGCCAGTAGTTCCCCGTCCAGGGAACTTACTGAAGCTTTCTTT. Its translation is CASSSPSRELTEAFF.

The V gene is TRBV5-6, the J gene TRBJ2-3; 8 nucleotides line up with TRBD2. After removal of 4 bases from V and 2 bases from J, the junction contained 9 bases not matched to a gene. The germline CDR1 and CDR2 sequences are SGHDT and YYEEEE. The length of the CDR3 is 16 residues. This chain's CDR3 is CASSQVWRGDTDTQYF. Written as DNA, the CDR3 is TGTGCCAGCAGCCAAGTGTGGCGGGGGGACACAGATACGCAGTATTTT.

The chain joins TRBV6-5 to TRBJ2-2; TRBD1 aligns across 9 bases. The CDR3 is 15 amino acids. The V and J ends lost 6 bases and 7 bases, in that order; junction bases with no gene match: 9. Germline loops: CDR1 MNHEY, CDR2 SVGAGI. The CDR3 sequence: CASSRTGEAGGELFF. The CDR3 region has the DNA TGTGCCAGCAGCCGGACAGGGGAGGCTGGCGGGGAGCTGTTTTTT.

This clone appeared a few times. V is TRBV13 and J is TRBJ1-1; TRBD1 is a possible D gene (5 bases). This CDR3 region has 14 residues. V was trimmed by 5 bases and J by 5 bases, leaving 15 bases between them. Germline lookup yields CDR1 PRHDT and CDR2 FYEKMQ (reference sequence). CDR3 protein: CASSAQGGRTEAFF. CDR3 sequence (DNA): TGTGCCAGCAGCGCCCAGGGTGGTAGGACTGAAGCTTTCTTT. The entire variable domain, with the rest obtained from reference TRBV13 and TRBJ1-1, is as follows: AAGVIQSPRHLIKEKRETATLKCYPIPRHDTVYWYQQGPGQDPQFLISFYEKMQSDKGSIPDRFSAQQFSDYHSELNMSSLELGDSALYFCASSAQGGRTEAFFGQGTRLTVV.